The 32 T cell receptor beta chains given below trace back to one sample, sequenced in a study of cytomegalovirus exposure and HLA in healthy donors. PCR primers comprised 60 Vbeta and 13 Jbeta primers. Data came from immunoSEQ multiplex PCR; TCRdb stores just in-frame clones and leaves some out. The table shows fewer than 65,000 clones, with around 73% occurring only once. Sequenced input: PBMCs. The receptors here all came from a middle-aged man in good health and CMV-seronegative.

The chain employs TRBV9 and TRBJ2-3; D call uncertain. The V gene lost 4 bases and the J gene lost 6 bases, with 18 bases spanning the gap. Germline V gene lookup returns CDR1 SGDLS and CDR2 YYNGEE. This CDR3 region has 15 residues. For the CDR3, the DNA is TGTGCCAGCAGCCTACGCAACCTACCCTCGGATACGCAGTATTTT. It encodes CASSLRNLPSDTQYF.

In its sample, this clone was seen a few times. The V gene is TRBV6-6, the J gene TRBJ2-7; 11 bases agree with TRBD1. The germline V gene encodes CDR1 MNHNY and CDR2 SVGAGI (reference sequence). This CDR3 spans 15 amino acids. V lost 6 bases, J lost 5 bases, and 9 bases stayed unmatched. The CDR3 here is CASRPPGQGVHEQYF. Written as DNA, the CDR3 is TGTGCCAGCAGACCTCCGGGACAGGGGGTCCACGAGCAGTACTTC.

The chain couples TRBV2 to TRBJ1-6, with TRBD1 matching 10 bases. Germline CDR1 and CDR2: SNHLY and FYNNEI. The CDR3 has 16 residues. V lost 6 bases to trimming and J lost 10 bases; unmatched junction nucleotides: 12. CDR3 protein: CASSPSWDRGKSPLHF. In DNA form, the CDR3 reads TGTGCCAGCAGCCCCTCCTGGGACAGGGGAAAATCACCCCTCCACTTT.

This chain joins TRBV7-3 and TRBJ2-5, with 7 nucleotides matching TRBD1. This CDR3 is 15 amino acids long. CDR1 and CDR2 from the germline V gene are SGHTA and FQGTGA. The V and J ends lost 5 bases and 2 bases, in that order; junction bases with no gene match: 8. CDR3: CASSDKGQTQETQYF. CDR3 DNA sequence: TGTGCCAGCAGCGATAAGGGACAGACACAAGAGACCCAGTACTTC.

The chain carries TRBV9 and TRBJ2-1; D not resolved. The CDR3 covers 15 residues. With 9 bases removed from V and 2 bases from J, the gap between germline ends came to 18 bases. Looked up from germline, CDR1 is SGDLS and CDR2 is YYNGEE. CDR3 protein: CAIHSVTLAYNEQFF. DNA for the CDR3: TGTGCCATCCATTCCGTGACCCTAGCCTACAATGAGCAGTTCTTC.

This clone was recorded a few times. The chain joins TRBV6-4 to TRBJ2-3; TRBD1 aligns across 10 bases. Germline V gene data show CDR1 as MRHNA and CDR2 as SNTAGT. The CDR3 covers 16 residues. After removal of 0 bases from V and 6 bases from J, the junction contained 6 bases not matched to a gene. In DNA, the CDR3 is TGTGCCAGCAGTGACTCGAAGGGACAGGGGAGGGATACGCAGTATTTT. Its translation is CASSDSKGQGRDTQYF.

The genes are TRBV6-6 and TRBJ1-4; D is unresolved. V lost 6 bases, J lost 0 bases, and 11 bases lay in between. CDR1 is MNHNY, CDR2 SVGAGI, per germline (reference sequence). The CDR3 loop spans 15 amino acids. The CDR3 nucleotides are TGTGCCAGCAGCCCCAAGGAGGCAACTAATGAAAAACTGTTTTTT. Protein product: CASSPKEATNEKLFF.

This sequence joins TRBV6-1 and TRBJ1-2; 8 bases match TRBD1. Germline-derived CDR1 and CDR2 are MNHNS and SASEGT. V trimming: 1 base; J trimming: 3 bases; junction bases outside the gene matches: 4. There are 15 residues in the CDR3. CDR3 bases: TGTGCCAGCAGTGAAGGACAGGGGCATTACTATGGCTACACCTTC. Translated, it gives CASSEGQGHYYGYTF.

This clone was seen at least ten times. The chain joins TRBV2 to TRBJ1-1; the match to TRBD1 covers 8 bases. The trim removed 6 bases at V and 3 bases at J, leaving 9 bases unmatched. This CDR3 spans 15 amino acids. The germline gives CDR1 SNHLY, CDR2 FYNNEI. The CDR3: CASSFTRGRDTEAFF. The CDR3 bases are TGTGCCAGCAGCTTTACCAGGGGGCGGGACACTGAAGCTTTCTTT.

The gene calls are TRBV9 and TRBJ2-5; no clear D. The CDR3 contains 16 residues. Germline values: CDR1 SGDLS, CDR2 YYNGEE. V lost 4 bases and J 3 bases, leaving 19 bases between the germline ends. The CDR3 region is CASSPRPLVLEETQYF. The DNA of the CDR3 is TGTGCCAGCAGCCCCCGCCCTCTAGTATTGGAAGAGACCCAGTACTTC.

V usage is TRBV12-5 and J usage is TRBJ1-2; D perhaps matches TRBD1 (5 bases). V was clipped by 6 bases and J by 7 bases, with 18 bases between them. The germline V gene has CDR1 LGHNT and CDR2 FRNRAP. CDR3 length: 14 residues. The CDR3 DNA reads as TGTGCTAGTGGGCCGAACCCTGGGGGGGGTGGCTACACCTTC. This sequence encodes CASGPNPGGGGYTF.

The gene calls are TRBV29-1 and TRBJ2-6, with TRBD1 as a possible D gene (8 bases). V shed 4 bases and J shed 0 bases, with 13 bases lying between them. The CDR3 is 16 residues long. Germline-derived CDR1 and CDR2 are SQVTM and ANQGSEA. For the CDR3, the DNA is TGCAGCGTTGGGGGGGGACAGGACTCTGGGGCCAACGTCCTGACTTTC. This sequence encodes CSVGGGQDSGANVLTF.

The V call is TRBV2, the J call TRBJ2-2; 9 positions agree with TRBD2. The V segment lost 7 bases and the J segment 1 base; nucleotides outside the gene matches: 10. Germline CDR1 and CDR2: SNHLY and FYNNEI. CDR3 length: 17 residues. This chain's CDR3 is CASTPGLAHLNTGELFF. DNA of the CDR3: TGTGCCAGCACCCCGGGACTAGCTCACTTGAACACCGGGGAGCTGTTTTTT.

This clone was observed a few times. The chain recombines TRBV27 with TRBJ2-7, with D unclear. Trimming pared 5 bases from V and 2 bases from J, leaving 7 bases between. From germline, CDR1 is MNHEY and CDR2 SMNVEV (reference sequence). The length of the CDR3 is 12 residues. The CDR3 DNA sequence: TGTGCCAGCAGTCCATCCACCTACGAGCAGTACTTC. Protein sequence: CASSPSTYEQYF.

The chain recombines TRBV11-3 with TRBJ2-5, with a possible D match to TRBD2 (7 bases). There are 14 residues in the CDR3. V lost 5 bases, J lost 2 bases, and 12 bases lay in between. Germline V CDR1 and CDR2: SGHNT, YENEEA. The CDR3 region is CASSLGGTQETQYF. CDR3 DNA sequence: TGTGCCAGCAGCCTCGGGGGGACACAAGAGACCCAGTACTTC.

V gene TRBV14 combines with J gene TRBJ2-7, with 7 bases that match TRBD1. Germline trimming cut 4 bases from V and 2 bases from J; bases unmatched to any gene: 8. Per germline, CDR1 SGHDN and CDR2 FVKESK. This CDR3 has 15 residues. For the CDR3, the DNA is TGTGCCAGCAGCCCAGGACAGGTAGGGACCTACGAGCAGTACTTC. This codes for CASSPGQVGTYEQYF.

V is TRBV4-1 and J is TRBJ2-7; D gene uncertain. The CDR3 has 14 residues. CDR1 is MGHRA and CDR2 is YSYEKL in the germline V gene. The ends were cut back, 1 base at V and 8 bases at J, with 15 bases in the middle. Here the CDR3 DNA reads TGCGCCAGCAGCCAAGGCGGATCCTTGCCCCAGCAGTACTTC. This encodes CASSQGGSLPQQYF.

The chain has TRBV30 and TRBJ1-3; 8 bases are a match to TRBD1. CDR1 is GTSNPN and CDR2 is SVGIG in the germline V gene (reference sequence). The CDR3 totals 14 residues. V trimming: 4 bases; J trimming: 3 bases; junction bases outside the gene matches: 5. CDR3 residues: CAWTLGTGGNTIYF. For the CDR3, the DNA is TGTGCCTGGACCCTCGGGACAGGTGGAAACACCATATATTTT.

The chain links TRBV21-1 to TRBJ1-2. TRBV21-1 counts as a pseudogene. The CDR3 covers 19 residues. CDR3 region: CASSNPPPGGKRPNYGYTF. CDR3 bases: TGTGCCAGCAGCAACCCCCCACCGGGGGGAAAACGCCCTAACTATGGCTACACCTTC.

This clone was counted between two and nine times. V gene TRBV5-1 combines with J gene TRBJ1-1; 7 bases map to TRBD1. The CDR3 is 14 residues long. J lost 1 base, V lost 2 bases, and 2 bases had no gene match. The germline CDR1 and CDR2 sequences are SGHRS and YFSETQ. Here the CDR3 DNA reads TGCGCCAGCAGCTTCTGGACAGGGAACACTGAAGCTTTCTTT. This encodes CASSFWTGNTEAFF.

The V gene is TRBV6-5, the J gene TRBJ1-1; TRBD1 is a possible D gene (5 bases). The length of the CDR3 is 12 residues. Germline V gene lookup returns CDR1 MNHEY and CDR2 SVGAGI. V was trimmed by 6 bases and J by 1 base, leaving 6 bases between them. The CDR3 sequence: CASSQGNTEAFF. CDR3 coding DNA: TGTGCCAGCAGCCAGGGGAACACTGAAGCTTTCTTT.

This clone was seen just once. V usage is TRBV19 and J usage is TRBJ2-6; D is unresolved. In germline, CDR1 is LNHDA, CDR2 SQIVND (reference sequence). V gave up 3 bases and J gave up 0 bases, with 6 bases separating them. The CDR3 extends over 15 amino acids. CDR3 amino acids: CASSMLSSGANVLTF. The CDR3 bases are TGTGCCAGTAGTATGCTGAGCTCTGGGGCCAACGTCCTGACTTTC.

The chain couples TRBV2 to TRBJ2-2; the D gene is possibly TRBD1 (5 bases). Germline V gene data show CDR1 as SNHLY and CDR2 as FYNNEI. V lost 7 bases and J lost 3, with 15 bases in between. This CDR3 region has 15 residues. In nucleotides, the CDR3 is TGTGCCAGCAATCCTTTGGGCAGGGACACCGGGGAGCTGTTTTTT. It codes for CASNPLGRDTGELFF.

The chain combines TRBV5-6 with TRBJ2-1; perhaps TRBD1 as D (5 bases). V was cut by 2 bases and J by 10 bases, with 13 bases left in between. Looked up from germline, CDR1 is SGHDT and CDR2 is YYEEEE. CDR3 size: 13 residues. Here the CDR3 reads CASSLAREVEQFF. CDR3 bases: TGTGCCAGCAGCTTAGCCAGGGAAGTCGAGCAGTTCTTC.

The rearrangement links TRBV13 to TRBJ1-6; 10 bases align to TRBD1. Losses at the gene ends were 6 bases for V and 0 bases for J; bases not matched to a gene: 5. The length of the CDR3 is 17 residues. The germline gives CDR1 PRHDT, CDR2 FYEKMQ (reference sequence). CDR3 protein: CASRSGTGDSYNSPLHF. The CDR3 DNA reads as TGTGCCAGCAGGTCCGGGACAGGGGACTCCTATAATTCACCCCTCCACTTT.

The chain employs TRBV11-3 and TRBJ2-7; a weak D match, TRBD2 (6 bases). The CDR3 is 14 amino acids. Trimming stripped 5 bases from V and 0 bases from J, with 11 bases between. Germline CDR1 reads SGHNT; CDR2 reads YENEEA. The CDR3 region has the DNA TGTGCCAGCAGCCTCGGAGGGTCCTCCTACGAGCAGTACTTC. Its protein is CASSLGGSSYEQYF.

CDR3 region: CASSRQGAQTEAFF. The CDR3 nucleotides are TGTGCCAGCAGTCGACAGGGGGCGCAGACTGAAGCTTTCTTT. The rearrangement links TRBV6-5 to TRBJ1-1; 10 bases are shared with TRBD1. Looked up from germline, CDR1 is MNHEY and CDR2 is SVGAGI. The CDR3 is 14 residues long. Trimming removed 5 bases from V and 5 bases from J; junction bases left unmatched: 5.

As to this clone: Different DNA sequences within this sample yield the same CDR3. This chain uses TRBV2 with TRBJ1-2; 7 bases map to TRBD1. This CDR3 comprises 14 residues. V was pared by 6 bases and J by 2 bases, with 6 bases of the junction left unmatched. From germline, CDR1 is SNHLY and CDR2 FYNNEI. CDR3 nucleotide sequence: TGTGCCAGCAGGGGACAGAGCCACAACTATGGCTACACCTTC. Amino acid sequence: CASRGQSHNYGYTF.

The chain is built from TRBV5-4 and TRBJ2-7, with 7 nucleotides matching TRBD1. J gave up 3 bases and V 1 base, and 7 bases lay outside the gene matches. The CDR3 extends over 15 amino acids. The germline V gene has CDR1 SGHNT and CDR2 YYREEE (reference sequence). In nucleotides, the CDR3 is TGTGCCAGCAGCTTGCGAGGACAGGCCAACTACGAGCAGTACTTC. It is translated as CASSLRGQANYEQYF.

The chain uses TRBV6-5 and TRBJ1-2; D is ambiguous. V lost 3 bases and J lost 4, with 9 bases in between. The germline CDR1 and CDR2 sequences are MNHEY and SVGAGI. The CDR3 contains 13 residues. This CDR3 reads CASSYAGSYGYTF. CDR3 bases: TGTGCCAGCAGTTATGCGGGGAGCTATGGCTACACCTTC.

In regard to this clone: In the same sample, other DNA sequences code for this CDR3. This chain connects TRBV1 to TRBJ1-6; TRBD1, the table's D call, lacks a check against the DNA. TRBV1 is deemed a pseudogene. There are 17 residues in the CDR3. CDR3 amino acids: CTSSQDMDSSYNSPLHF. In DNA form, the CDR3 reads TGCACCAGCAGCCAAGATATGGACAGCTCCTATAACTCACCCCTCCACTTT.

The chain has TRBV11-2 and TRBJ1-3; D gene uncertain. The CDR3 is made up of 15 amino acids. V dropped 0 bases and J dropped 0 bases, with 6 bases sitting between them. The germline gives CDR1 SGHAT, CDR2 FQNNGV. The CDR3 here is CASSLDGSSGNTIYF. The CDR3 bases are TGTGCCAGCAGCTTAGATGGGAGCTCTGGAAACACCATATATTTT.